The 31 T cell receptor beta chains given below trace back to one sample, sequenced in a study of shared clonotypes between healthy human individuals. Profiling relied on immunoSEQ multiplex PCR, and the TCRdb table lists in-frame clones only, not all of them. The sample records 2,500,000 or so clones, 93% being singletons. The sequenced sample consisted of naive CD4+ T cells from PBMCs. Subset denoted: CD45RA+ positively selected. The receptors were sampled from a man younger than 30 in good health. Some clones in this sample may be carry-over from other donors' samples.

The chain recombines TRBV30 with TRBJ2-3; D is unclear. CDR3 length: 12 residues. Germline loops: CDR1 GTSNPN, CDR2 SVGIG (reference sequence). Deletions cut 3 bases from V and 5 bases from J, with 9 bases between. As DNA, the CDR3 is TGTGCCTGGAGATGGGGTGGAGATACGCAGTATTTT. This codes for CAWRWGGDTQYF.

J is TRBJ2-7 and V is TRBV7-9; D unclear. Germline-derived CDR1 and CDR2 are SEHNR and FQNEAQ (reference sequence). V was trimmed by 6 bases and J by 6 bases, leaving 12 bases between them. The CDR3 is 12 amino acids. The CDR3 DNA is TGTGCCAGCAGTTCAACGGCTCGCGAGCAGTACTTC. It is translated as CASSSTAREQYF.

This chain connects TRBV5-1 to TRBJ2-5; unclear D gene. Trimming took off 0 bases at V and 0 bases at J, with 6 bases between the two ends. Germline V gene lookup returns CDR1 SGHRS and CDR2 YFSETQ. The CDR3 length is 14 residues. CDR3 DNA: TGCGCCAGCAGCTTGGTACTAAACCAAGAGACCCAGTACTTC. This sequence encodes CASSLVLNQETQYF.

The rearrangement joins TRBV27 to TRBJ1-4; 9 bases map to TRBD1. The CDR3 loop spans 15 amino acids. The J segment lost 8 bases and the V segment lost 5 bases, leaving 9 bases of the junction unmatched. Germline CDR1 MNHEY, CDR2 SMNVEV (reference sequence). For the CDR3, the DNA is TGTGCCAGCAGTCCAAGAGGGGACAGGGCCGAAAAACTGTTTTTT. This translates into CASSPRGDRAEKLFF. The full variable domain, with the rest looked up from reference TRBV27 and TRBJ1-4, is EAQVTQNPRYLITVTGKKLTVTCSQNMNHEYMSWYRQDPGLGLRQIYYSMNVEVTDKGDVPEGYKVSRKEKRNFPLILESPSPNQTSLYFCASSPRGDRAEKLFFGSGTQLSVL.

This rearrangement joins TRBV5-8 to TRBJ1-3; tentatively, D is TRBD1 (6 bases). CDR1 is SGHTS and CDR2 is YDEGEE in the germline V gene. V was clipped by 4 bases and J by 4 bases, with 15 bases between them. The CDR3 runs to 15 residues. The CDR3 DNA reads as TGTGCCAGCAGCCGAACAGGGTCCCAGGGAAACACCATATATTTT. Translating gives CASSRTGSQGNTIYF.

CDR3 nucleotides: TGCGCCAGCAGCCAGGGACAGGCTATCGGCTACACCTTC. Protein product: CASSQGQAIGYTF. The rearrangement uses TRBV5-1 and TRBJ1-2; 8 bases align to TRBD1. The length of the CDR3 is 13 residues. CDR1 and CDR2 (germline): SGHRS, YFSETQ. The ends lost 4 bases at V and 8 bases at J; junction bases unmatched: 7.

This clone was seen once. The CDR3 loop is CASSSDSGNSYEQYF. The CDR3 bases are TGTGCCAGCAGCTCGGACAGCGGAAACTCCTACGAGCAGTACTTC. The chain joins TRBV7-8 to TRBJ2-7, with D tentatively TRBD1 (6 bases). This CDR3 contains 15 residues. Germline V gene sequence: CDR1 SGHVS, CDR2 FQNEAQ. Trimming stripped 4 bases from V and 0 bases from J, with 13 bases between.

Only one count was recorded for this clone. The rearrangement links TRBV5-4 to TRBJ1-1; TRBD1 matches 8 bases. The CDR3 contains 12 residues. The V segment lost 5 bases and the J segment 7 bases; nucleotides outside the gene matches: 4. Germline V CDR1 and CDR2: SGHNT, YYREEE (reference sequence). DNA of the CDR3: TGTGCCAGCAGTCCGGACAGGGTTGAAGCTTTCTTT. Amino acids: CASSPDRVEAFF.

This chain joins TRBV6-1 and TRBJ1-2; D not certain. CDR3 length: 11 amino acids. Trimming removed 7 bases at V and 8 bases at J, with 11 bases between. Germline V lookup: CDR1 MNHNS, CDR2 SASEGT. This chain's CDR3 is CASTEFPGYTF. The DNA of the CDR3 is TGTGCCAGCACAGAGTTCCCCGGCTACACCTTC.

The chain links TRBV28 to TRBJ2-7; D possibly corresponds to TRBD1 (6 bases). Germline assignment: CDR1 MDHEN and CDR2 SYDVKM. Trimming left V 3 bases short and J 6 bases short, with 18 bases between. The CDR3 extends over 15 amino acids. CDR3 nucleotides: TGTGCCAGCAGTTTCTCCAGGGGCCAGCTTCGCGAGCAGTACTTC. This codes for CASSFSRGQLREQYF.

The rearrangement links TRBV30 to TRBJ1-2, with D possibly matching TRBD1 (6 bases). The CDR3 is 13 amino acids. CDR1 is GTSNPN, CDR2 SVGIG, per germline (reference sequence). V lost 6 bases and J lost 4, with 15 bases in between. CDR3 DNA: TGTGCCTGCGCCAGGACAGCCTCCTATGGCTACACCTTC. Amino acid sequence: CACARTASYGYTF. The entire variable domain, with the rest obtained from reference TRBV30 and TRBJ1-2, is as follows: SQTIHQWPATLVQPVGSPLSLECTVEGTSNPNLYWYRQAAGRGLQLLFYSVGIGQISSEVPQNLSASRPQDRQFILSSKKLLLSDSGFYLCACARTASYGYTFGSGTRLTVV.

The chain employs TRBV18 and TRBJ2-1, with 13 bases lining up with TRBD2. This CDR3 contains 18 residues. V shed 3 bases and J 9 bases; nucleotides not matched to a gene: 14. Germline loops: CDR1 KGHSH, CDR2 LQKENI. The CDR3 bases are TGTGCCAGCTCACCTACAGGGGGACTAGCGGGATTCGACGCTGAGCAGTTCTTC. Protein: CASSPTGGLAGFDAEQFF. The full variable domain, in which reference TRBV18 and TRBJ2-1 provide the parts outside the CDR3, is NAGVMQNPRHLVRRRGQEARLRCSPMKGHSHVYWYRQLPEEGLKFMVYLQKENIIDESGMPKERFSAEFPKEGPSILRIQQVVRGDSAAYFCASSPTGGLAGFDAEQFFGPGTRLTVL.

The V gene is TRBV6-4, the J gene TRBJ2-1; D is possibly TRBD2 (5 bases). The germline CDR1 and CDR2 sequences are MRHNA and SNTAGT. The CDR3 covers 14 residues. Trimming took 3 bases from V and 8 from J, leaving 14 bases between them. The CDR3 sequence: CASSEVWGDDEQFF. CDR3 DNA: TGTGCCAGCAGTGAAGTATGGGGAGATGATGAGCAGTTCTTC.

This clone was counted between two and nine times. The gene calls are TRBV6-1 and TRBJ2-5, with 7 bases matching TRBD2. Germline values: CDR1 MNHNS, CDR2 SASEGT. Trimming took 4 bases from V and 4 from J; bases not matched to a gene: 0. The CDR3 is 12 residues long. CDR3 sequence reads: CASSVAGETQYF. CDR3 bases: TGTGCCAGCAGTGTAGCGGGAGAGACCCAGTACTTC.

The CDR3 nucleotides are TGTGCCACCAATGTCGACAGATTAGACACCTACGAGCAGTACTTC. As protein: CATNVDRLDTYEQYF. The chain links TRBV6-1 to TRBJ2-7; D is perhaps TRBD1 (5 bases). CDR1 and CDR2 (germline): MNHNS, SASEGT. The CDR3 runs to 15 residues. V was pared by 10 bases and J by 2 bases, with 21 bases between.

The chain is built from TRBV28 and TRBJ2-5; D remains unclear. CDR3 length: 16 residues. In germline, CDR1 is MDHEN, CDR2 SYDVKM. V was trimmed by 2 bases and J by 3 bases, leaving 16 bases between them. CDR3 bases: TGTGCCAGCAGTTTAAGAGGAAGGCGGAGAAAAGAGACCCAGTACTTC. Translating gives CASSLRGRRRKETQYF.

This clone was recorded only once. CDR3 sequence (DNA): TGTGCCAGCAGTGTCAGCGGGAGGGCCGGGGAGACCCAGTACTTC. Protein sequence: CASSVSGRAGETQYF. This chain connects TRBV2 to TRBJ2-5, with 10 nucleotides matching TRBD2. The germline CDR1 and CDR2 sequences are SNHLY and FYNNEI. The V and J ends lost 4 bases and 5 bases, in that order; junction bases with no gene match: 7. The CDR3 sequence is 15 residues long.

Note on this clone: The sample contains more than one DNA sequence encoding this CDR3. The rearrangement links TRBV30 to TRBJ2-7; D is undetermined. The CDR3 spans 11 residues. CDR1 GTSNPN and CDR2 SVGIG come from the germline V gene (reference sequence). The V end lost 3 bases, the J end lost 2 bases, and 5 bases lay between the germline ends. CDR3 loop: CAWSLAYEQYF. DNA of the CDR3: TGTGCCTGGAGCTTAGCCTACGAGCAGTACTTC.

This clone was counted between two and nine times. Other DNA sequences in this sample translate to the same CDR3. This chain's CDR3 is CASSVGTAYNEQFF. CDR3 coding DNA: TGTGCCAGCAGCGTGGGGACAGCCTACAATGAGCAGTTCTTC. The rearrangement uses TRBV9 and TRBJ2-1, with 7 nucleotides matching TRBD1. The V segment lost 2 bases and the J segment 2 bases; nucleotides outside the gene matches: 1. The V gene's germline CDR1 is SGDLS and CDR2 YYNGEE. This CDR3 is 14 amino acids long.

The genes are TRBV5-6 and TRBJ2-5; tentatively, D is TRBD1 (5 bases). V lost 1 base and J 6 bases, leaving 10 bases between the germline ends. This CDR3 has 13 residues. Germline CDR1 SGHDT, CDR2 YYEEEE. The CDR3 DNA reads TGTGCCAGCAGCTTGAATGGGGCGCAGACCCAGTACTTC. Its translation is CASSLNGAQTQYF.

This chain uses TRBV6-6 with TRBJ1-2, with a weak D call TRBD1 (5 bases). The germline CDR1 and CDR2 sequences are MNHNY and SVGAGI (reference sequence). This CDR3 contains 13 residues. Trimming removed 5 bases from V and 7 bases from J, with 14 bases in between. The CDR3 region is CASSDQGLPGYTF. CDR3 nucleotides: TGTGCCAGCAGTGATCAGGGTCTTCCTGGCTACACCTTC.

This chain connects TRBV11-2 to TRBJ2-1, with 9 bases identical to TRBD2. The CDR3 runs 15 residues. The V gene end was trimmed by 3 bases and the J gene end by 9 bases; junction bases not matched to a gene: 9. Germline V gives CDR1 SGHAT, CDR2 FQNNGV. CDR3 nucleotides: TGTGCCAGCAGCTTCGGCGGGAGGGCCGGTAGTGAGCAGTTCTTC. The encoded protein is CASSFGGRAGSEQFF.

V usage is TRBV28 and J usage is TRBJ2-3; 8 bases are a match to TRBD2. This CDR3 spans 13 amino acids. Germline trimming cut 5 bases from V and 6 bases from J; bases unmatched to any gene: 4. Germline loops: CDR1 MDHEN, CDR2 SYDVKM. CDR3 amino acids: CASSPVAGDTQYF. CDR3 in DNA: TGTGCCAGCAGTCCCGTAGCGGGGGATACGCAGTATTTT.

The chain combines TRBV7-9 with TRBJ1-1, with 9 bases matching TRBD1. With V trimmed by 5 bases and J by 4 bases, 5 bases remained unmatched. Germline CDR1 is SEHNR and CDR2 is FQNEAQ (reference sequence). This CDR3 is 14 amino acids long. The CDR3 is CASSPGTGTTEAFF. Here the CDR3 DNA reads TGTGCCAGCAGCCCCGGGACAGGGACCACTGAAGCTTTCTTT.

The chain recombines TRBV7-3 with TRBJ2-6; 8 nucleotides agree with TRBD2. The V gene's germline CDR1 is SGHTA and CDR2 FQGTGA. V dropped 1 base and J dropped 4; count of bases not matched to a gene: 9. CDR3 length: 18 residues. CDR3 residues: CASSLNPSGYPGANVLTF. As DNA, the CDR3 is TGTGCCAGCAGCTTAAACCCTAGCGGGTATCCGGGGGCCAACGTCCTGACTTTC.

In the case of this clone: This sample includes further DNA sequences coding for the same CDR3. The chain joins TRBV30 to TRBJ2-1, with D perhaps TRBD1 (6 bases). Germline loops: CDR1 GTSNPN, CDR2 SVGIG (reference sequence). The CDR3 consists of 11 residues. The V end was cut by 3 bases, the J end by 10 bases, with 10 bases between. The CDR3 DNA sequence: TGTGCCTGGAGCCCCCAGGGGGAGCAGTTCTTC. Amino acids: CAWSPQGEQFF.

This chain links TRBV6-1 with TRBJ1-5, with no clear D. This CDR3 has 14 amino acids. The germline gives CDR1 MNHNS, CDR2 SASEGT. Trimming cost V 8 bases and J 1 base, with 12 bases left between them. The CDR3 nucleotides read TGTGCCAGCGCGGAGGGCGCGAGCAATCAGCCCCAGCATTTT. This codes for CASAEGASNQPQHF.

The table lists this clone with a few counts. The chain is built from TRBV28 and TRBJ1-1; D is unclear. The CDR3 has 11 amino acids. Trimming stripped 5 bases from V and 5 bases from J, with 6 bases between. From germline, CDR1 is MDHEN and CDR2 SYDVKM. In nucleotides, the CDR3 is TGTGCCAGCAGTGCCTCTACTGAAGCTTTCTTT. Translating it yields CASSASTEAFF.

V gene TRBV5-8 combines with J gene TRBJ1-5; tentatively, D is TRBD1 (5 bases). Between the trimmed V and J ends, which lost 0 bases and 4 bases, there was a span of 11 bases. The CDR3 covers 15 residues. Per the germline V gene, CDR1 is SGHTS and CDR2 is YDEGEE. The CDR3 DNA is TGTGCCAGCAGCTTGGGCACCCGGGGGAATCAGCCCCAGCATTTT. It is translated as CASSLGTRGNQPQHF.

The chain joins TRBV5-6 to TRBJ1-1, with D unresolved. The CDR3 is made up of 14 amino acids. Germline-derived CDR1 and CDR2 are SGHDT and YYEEEE. V was pared by 1 base and J by 5 bases, with 12 bases between. The CDR3 loop reads CASSLLTPGTEAFF. CDR3 bases: TGTGCCAGCAGCTTGCTCACCCCTGGGACTGAAGCTTTCTTT.

The genes are TRBV28 and TRBJ1-2, with D unclear. The CDR3 sequence is 16 residues long. CDR1 is MDHEN and CDR2 is SYDVKM in the germline V gene. Trimming took 4 bases from V and 0 from J, leaving 15 bases between them. CDR3 in DNA: TGTGCCAGCAGTTCCCCCGGGGAGGGAGCTAACTATGGCTACACCTTC. It yields the protein CASSSPGEGANYGYTF.